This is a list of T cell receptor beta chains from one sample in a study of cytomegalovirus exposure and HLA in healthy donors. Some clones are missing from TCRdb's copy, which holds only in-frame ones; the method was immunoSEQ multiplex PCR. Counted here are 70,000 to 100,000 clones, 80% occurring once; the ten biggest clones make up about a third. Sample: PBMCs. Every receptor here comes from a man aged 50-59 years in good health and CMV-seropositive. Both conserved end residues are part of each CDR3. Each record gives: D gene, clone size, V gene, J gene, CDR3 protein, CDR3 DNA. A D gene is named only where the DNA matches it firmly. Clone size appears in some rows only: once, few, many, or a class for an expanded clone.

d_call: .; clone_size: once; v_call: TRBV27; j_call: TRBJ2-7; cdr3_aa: CASSLRDTYSYEQYF; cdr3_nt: TGTGCCAGCAGCCTTCGGGACACCTACTCCTACGAGCAGTACTTC
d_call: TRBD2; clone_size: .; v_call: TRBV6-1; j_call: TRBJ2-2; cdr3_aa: CASSEVAGGYTGELFF; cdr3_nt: TGTGCCAGCAGTGAAGTAGCGGGAGGATACACCGGGGAGCTGTTTTTT
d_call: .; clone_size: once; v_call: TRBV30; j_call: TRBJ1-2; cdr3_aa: CAWSEQINYGYTF; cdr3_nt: TGTGCCTGGAGTGAACAGATTAACTATGGCTACACCTTC
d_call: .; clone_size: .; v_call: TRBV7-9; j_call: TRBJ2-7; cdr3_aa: CSSSPARAQGTYEQYF; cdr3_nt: TGTTCCAGCAGCCCAGCCAGGGCGCAGGGCACCTACGAGCAGTACTTC
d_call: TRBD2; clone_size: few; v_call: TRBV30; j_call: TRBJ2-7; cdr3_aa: CAWSASGSSSIVSYEQYF; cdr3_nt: TGTGCCTGGAGCGCTAGCGGGAGCTCGTCAATCGTCTCCTACGAGCAGTACTTC
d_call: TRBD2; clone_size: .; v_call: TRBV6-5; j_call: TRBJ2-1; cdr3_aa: CASSNPGGAGNEQFF; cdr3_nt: TGTGCCAGCAGTAACCCGGGGGGGGCCGGTAATGAGCAGTTCTTC
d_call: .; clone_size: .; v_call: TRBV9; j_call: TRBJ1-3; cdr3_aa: CASSVVGGSGNTIYF; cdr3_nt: TGTGCCAGCAGCGTAGTGGGGGGCTCTGGAAACACCATATATTTT
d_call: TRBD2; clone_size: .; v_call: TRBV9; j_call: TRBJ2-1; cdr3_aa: CASSTRGAGASLYNEQFF; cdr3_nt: TGTGCCAGCAGCACACGGGGAGCGGGAGCCTCTCTTTACAATGAGCAGTTCTTC
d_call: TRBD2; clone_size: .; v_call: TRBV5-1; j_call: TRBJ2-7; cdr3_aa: CASSLVLAALGKSYEQYF; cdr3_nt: TGCGCCAGCAGCTTGGTACTAGCGGCCCTGGGAAAGTCCTACGAGCAGTACTTC
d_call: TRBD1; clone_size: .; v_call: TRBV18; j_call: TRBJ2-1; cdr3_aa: CASSPDRADEQFF; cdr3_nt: TGTGCCAGCTCGCCCGACAGGGCGGATGAGCAGTTCTTC
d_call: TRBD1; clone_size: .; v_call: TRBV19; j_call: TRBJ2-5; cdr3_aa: CASKASGGRETQYF; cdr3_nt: TGTGCCAGTAAAGCGTCAGGGGGCAGGGAGACCCAGTACTTC
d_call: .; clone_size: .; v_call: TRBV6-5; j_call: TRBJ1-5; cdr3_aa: CASNKGRDSNQPQHF; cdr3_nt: TGTGCCAGCAACAAGGGGCGGGATAGCAATCAGCCCCAGCATTTT
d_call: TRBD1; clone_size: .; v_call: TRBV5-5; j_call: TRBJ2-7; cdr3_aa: CASSPGQGLYYEQYF; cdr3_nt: TGTGCCAGCAGCCCCGGACAGGGGCTTTACTACGAGCAGTACTTC
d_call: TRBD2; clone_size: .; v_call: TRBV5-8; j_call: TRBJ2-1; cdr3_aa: CASSSGLAGSYNEQFF; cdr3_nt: TGTGCCAGCAGCTCTGGACTAGCGGGGTCCTACAATGAGCAGTTCTTC
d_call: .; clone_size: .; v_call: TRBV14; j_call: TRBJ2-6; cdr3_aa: CASSQVQNPSGANGLTF; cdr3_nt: TGTGCCAGCAGCCAAGTCCAGAATCCCTCTGGGGCCAACGGCCTGACTTTC
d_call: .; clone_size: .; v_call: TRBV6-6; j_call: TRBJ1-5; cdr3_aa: CATSQGSNQPQHF; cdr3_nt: TGTGCCACCTCTCAGGGGAGCAATCAGCCCCAGCATTTT
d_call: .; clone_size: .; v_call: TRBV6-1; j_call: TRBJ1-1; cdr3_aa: CASSRGNTEAFF; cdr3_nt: TGTGCCAGCAGTCGGGGGAACACTGAAGCTTTCTTT
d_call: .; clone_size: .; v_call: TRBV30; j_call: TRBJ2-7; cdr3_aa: CAWSLSAYEQYF; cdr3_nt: TGTGCCTGGAGTCTCTCGGCCTACGAGCAGTACTTC
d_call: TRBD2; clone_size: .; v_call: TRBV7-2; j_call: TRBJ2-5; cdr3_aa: CATQTSGSRVETQYF; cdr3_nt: TGTGCCACCCAGACTAGCGGGAGCAGGGTAGAGACCCAGTACTTC
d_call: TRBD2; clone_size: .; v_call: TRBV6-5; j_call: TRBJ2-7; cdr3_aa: CASSYKAGGYEQYF; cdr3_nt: TGTGCCAGCAGTTACAAAGCGGGAGGGTACGAGCAGTACTTC
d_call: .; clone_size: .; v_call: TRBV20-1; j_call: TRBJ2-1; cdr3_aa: CSARLVNEQFF; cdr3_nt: TGCAGTGCTAGACTAGTCAATGAGCAGTTCTTC
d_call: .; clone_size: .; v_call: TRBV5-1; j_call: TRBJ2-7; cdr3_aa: CASSLVAGAAHEQYF; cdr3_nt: TGCGCCAGCAGCTTGGTAGCAGGGGCGGCCCACGAGCAGTACTTC
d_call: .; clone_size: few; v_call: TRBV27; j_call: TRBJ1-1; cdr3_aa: CATRRTEAFF; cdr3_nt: TGTGCCACCAGGAGGACTGAAGCTTTCTTT
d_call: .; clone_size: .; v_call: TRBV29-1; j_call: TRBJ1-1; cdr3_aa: CSVLGETGVSEAFF; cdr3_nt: TGCAGCGTCCTGGGGGAGACAGGAGTCTCTGAAGCTTTCTTT
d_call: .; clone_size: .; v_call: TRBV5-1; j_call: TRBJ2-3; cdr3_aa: CASRVETSTDTQYF; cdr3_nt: TGCGCCAGCAGGGTAGAGACTAGCACAGATACGCAGTATTTT
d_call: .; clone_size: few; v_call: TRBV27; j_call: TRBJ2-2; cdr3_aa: CASTSGAGLRLSGELFF; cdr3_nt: TGTGCCAGCACGTCTGGGGCGGGATTGAGGTTGAGCGGGGAGCTGTTTTTT
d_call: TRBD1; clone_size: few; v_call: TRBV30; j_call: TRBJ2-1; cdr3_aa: CAWRRTQGGNEQFF; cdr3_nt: TGTGCCTGGAGGAGAACACAGGGGGGCAATGAGCAGTTCTTC
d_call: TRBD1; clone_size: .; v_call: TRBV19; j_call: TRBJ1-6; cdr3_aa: CASTPNGGDSLESPLHF; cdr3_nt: TGTGCCAGTACCCCTAATGGTGGGGACAGTCTTGAGTCACCCCTCCACTTT
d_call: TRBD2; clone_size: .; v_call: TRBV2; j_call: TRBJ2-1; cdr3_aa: CASTPITSGRAGEQFF; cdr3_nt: TGTGCCAGCACCCCGATAACTAGCGGGAGGGCCGGAGAGCAGTTCTTC
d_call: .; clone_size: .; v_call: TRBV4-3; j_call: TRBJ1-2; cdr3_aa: CASSQDAGSRYTF; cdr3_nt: TGCGCCAGCAGCCAAGATGCGGGCAGCCGGTACACCTTC
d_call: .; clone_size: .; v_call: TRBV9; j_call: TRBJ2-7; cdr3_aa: CASSVGAGGSYEQYF; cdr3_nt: TGTGCCAGCAGCGTAGGCGCCGGTGGCTCCTACGAGCAGTACTTC
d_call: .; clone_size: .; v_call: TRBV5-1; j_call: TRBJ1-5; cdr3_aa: CASSSGEGSSQPQHF; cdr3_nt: TGCGCCAGCAGCTCTGGGGAGGGTTCTTCCCAGCCCCAGCATTTT
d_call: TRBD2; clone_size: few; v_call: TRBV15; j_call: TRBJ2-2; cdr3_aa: CATSRIIAGGPGGELFF; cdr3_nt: TGTGCCACCAGCAGGATAATAGCGGGAGGGCCGGGCGGGGAGCTGTTTTTT
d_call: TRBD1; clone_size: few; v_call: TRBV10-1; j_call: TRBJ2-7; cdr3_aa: CASSLDREHEQYF; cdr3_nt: TGCGCCAGCAGCCTGGACAGGGAACACGAGCAGTACTTC
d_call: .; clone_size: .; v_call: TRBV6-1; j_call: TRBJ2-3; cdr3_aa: CASRPSLVSTDTQYF; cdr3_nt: TGTGCCAGCAGGCCTTCACTGGTCAGCACAGATACGCAGTATTTT
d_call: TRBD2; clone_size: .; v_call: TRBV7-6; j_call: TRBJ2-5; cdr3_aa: CASTLGGAGGETQYF; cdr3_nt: TGTGCCAGCACCTTGGGAGGAGCGGGAGGAGAGACCCAGTACTTC
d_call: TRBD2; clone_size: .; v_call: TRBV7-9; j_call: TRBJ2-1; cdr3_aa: CASSLRREGNEQFF; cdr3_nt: TGTGCCAGCAGCTTACGGCGGGAGGGCAATGAGCAGTTCTTC
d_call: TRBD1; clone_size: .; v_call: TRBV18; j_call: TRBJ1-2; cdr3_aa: CASSPRTGTGYTF; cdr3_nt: TGTGCCAGCTCACCGCGGACAGGGACTGGCTACACCTTC
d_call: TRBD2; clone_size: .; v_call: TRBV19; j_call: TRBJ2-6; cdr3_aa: CASSMGGAPGANVLTF; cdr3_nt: TGTGCCAGTAGTATGGGAGGGGCCCCTGGGGCCAACGTCCTGACTTTC
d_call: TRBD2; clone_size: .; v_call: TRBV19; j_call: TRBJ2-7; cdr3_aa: CATTAGGDEQYF; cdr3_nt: TGTGCCACTACGGCGGGAGGGGACGAGCAGTACTTC
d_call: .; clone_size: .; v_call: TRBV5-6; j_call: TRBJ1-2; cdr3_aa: CASSLGGAALYGYTF; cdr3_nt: TGTGCCAGCAGCTTAGGTGGGGCGGCATTATATGGCTACACCTTC
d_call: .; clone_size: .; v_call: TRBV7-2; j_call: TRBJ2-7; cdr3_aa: CASSPSPYEQYF; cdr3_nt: TGTGCCAGCAGCCCCTCCCCCTACGAGCAGTACTTC
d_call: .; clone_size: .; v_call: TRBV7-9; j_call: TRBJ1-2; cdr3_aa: CASSLAWDTNANYGYTF; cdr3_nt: TGTGCCAGCAGCTTAGCTTGGGACACGAACGCTAACTATGGCTACACCTTC
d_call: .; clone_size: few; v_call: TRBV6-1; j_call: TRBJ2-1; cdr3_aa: CASNLVNEQFF; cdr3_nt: TGTGCCAGCAATCTAGTCAATGAGCAGTTCTTC
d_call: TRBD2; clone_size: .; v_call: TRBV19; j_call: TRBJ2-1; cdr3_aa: CASRWTSGDNEQFF; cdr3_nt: TGTGCCAGTAGGTGGACTAGCGGTGACAATGAGCAGTTCTTC
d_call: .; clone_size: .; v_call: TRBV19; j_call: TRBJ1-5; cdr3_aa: CASSIYYDKNQPQHF; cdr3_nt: TGTGCCAGTAGTATTTATTACGACAAGAATCAGCCCCAGCATTTT
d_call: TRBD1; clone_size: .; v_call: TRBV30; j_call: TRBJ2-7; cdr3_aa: CAWRHRGQGLREQYF; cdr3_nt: TGTGCCTGGCGACACAGGGGACAGGGCCTTAGGGAGCAGTACTTC
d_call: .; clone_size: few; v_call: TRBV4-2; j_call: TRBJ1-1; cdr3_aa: CASSQDPRGTEAFF; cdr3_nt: TGTGCCAGCAGCCAAGATCCACGGGGCACTGAAGCTTTCTTT
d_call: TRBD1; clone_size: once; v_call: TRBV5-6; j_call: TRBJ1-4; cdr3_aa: CASSLYLTGVNEKLFF; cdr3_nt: TGTGCCAGCAGCTTATACCTGACAGGGGTAAATGAAAAACTGTTTTTT
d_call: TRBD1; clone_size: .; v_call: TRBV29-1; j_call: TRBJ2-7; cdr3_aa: CSVSGQTAYEQYF; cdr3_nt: TGCAGCGTATCGGGACAGACAGCCTACGAGCAGTACTTC
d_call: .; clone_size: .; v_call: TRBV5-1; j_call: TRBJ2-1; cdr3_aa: CASSSMEVRYNEQFF; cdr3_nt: TGCGCCAGCAGCTCAATGGAGGTCCGGTACAATGAGCAGTTCTTC
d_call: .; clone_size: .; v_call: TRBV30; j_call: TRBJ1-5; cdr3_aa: CAWSVREEQPQHF; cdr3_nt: TGTGCCTGGAGTGTAAGGGAGGAGCAGCCCCAGCATTTT
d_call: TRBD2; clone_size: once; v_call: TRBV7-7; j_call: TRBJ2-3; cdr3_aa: CASSRGLAGGPDTQYF; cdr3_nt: TGTGCTAGCAGCCGAGGACTAGCGGGAGGTCCAGATACGCAGTATTTT
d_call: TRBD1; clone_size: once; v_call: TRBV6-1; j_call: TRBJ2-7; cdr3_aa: CASSERTGGPYEQYF; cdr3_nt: TGTGCCAGCAGTGAAAGGACAGGGGGCCCCTACGAGCAGTACTTC